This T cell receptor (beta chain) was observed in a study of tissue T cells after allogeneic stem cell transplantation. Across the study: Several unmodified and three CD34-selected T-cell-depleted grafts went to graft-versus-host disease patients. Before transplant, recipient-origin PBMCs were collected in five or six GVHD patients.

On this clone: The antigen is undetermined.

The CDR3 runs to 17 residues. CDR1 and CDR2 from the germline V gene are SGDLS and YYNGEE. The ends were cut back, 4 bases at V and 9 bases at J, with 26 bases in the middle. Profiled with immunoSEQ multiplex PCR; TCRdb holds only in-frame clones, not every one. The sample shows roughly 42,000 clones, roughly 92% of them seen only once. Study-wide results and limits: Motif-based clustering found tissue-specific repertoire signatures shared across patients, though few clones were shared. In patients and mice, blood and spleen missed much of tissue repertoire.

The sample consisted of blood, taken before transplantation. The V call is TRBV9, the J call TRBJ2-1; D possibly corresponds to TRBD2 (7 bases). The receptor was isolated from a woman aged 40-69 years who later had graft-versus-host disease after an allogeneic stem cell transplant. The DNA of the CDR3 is TGTGCCAGCAGCCGATTAGATATGGGGGCGGCTAGCGGTGAGCAGTTCTTC. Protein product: CASSRLDMGAASGEQFF.